This T cell receptor (beta chain) was profiled in a study of brain T cells in children with intractable seizures (dated by TCRdb to the early 2020s). A note on the overall study: Resected brain tissue from a few dozen pediatric epilepsy surgery cases was first screened for immune gene transcripts using a NanoString immunology panel. Of the roughly 12 selected surgery cases, pre-surgery blood was also sequenced for eight, so four had brain tissue only. The investigation overall reported the following: Sequencing depth differed between pre- and post-surgery blood, so clones missing from the pre-surgery sample may reflect undersampling. The patients' HCMV serostatus was not known, and viral specificity was inferred solely from CDR3 sequence similarity.

CDR3 length: 14 amino acids, cysteine to phenylalanine. Here the CDR3 DNA is all that survives: 42 bases in frame from base 1. Taken from the germline V gene, the CDR1 and CDR2 loops are LGHNA and YNFKEQ. V and J lose 2 bases and 2 bases, and a span of 9 bases separates them. The immunoSEQ assay was applied to genomic DNA to generate the TCR beta chain sequences. For the original study's pipeline: CDR3 sequences not starting with the conserved framework cysteine at position 104 were manually removed. To get clonality, the normalized Shannon's Diversity Index was subtracted from one, giving values from 0 (maximal diversity) to 1 (oligoclonal). Chi-squared comparison-of-proportions tests were used to check whether the frequency of the same CDR3 differed between samples, for example brain versus blood. Public clonotypes were found by searching immuneACCESS, and the VDJdb browser was used to assess similarity to known antiviral clonotypes. The table comes from immuneACCESS by way of TCRdb, which keeps in-frame sequences with V and J called. Part of the clones is missing from these tables; in studies checked, under half for an unresolved V gene and the rest for unknown reasons. V, J and clone size are taken as reported in that table, and D and trimming were inferred from the DNA itself. For this sample there are about 350,000 clones; more than 85% appear just once. 4.5% to 7% of the sample goes to the ten largest clones.

The meaning of the sample's time point label: blood from clinic visit 5 months post-surgery; TSC patient then seizure free. Surgery cases with the highest brain T cell transcript signatures were selected for TCR beta chain sequencing of brain tissue and, where available, blood. Patients had been treated with at least one anti-epileptic drug before surgery. The TCR-sequenced patients were children whose drug-resistant epilepsy was caused by tuberous sclerosis complex, focal cortical dysplasia, Rasmussen encephalitis or hemimegalencephaly. The Monarch genomic DNA purification kit was used to extract bulk genomic DNA from unsorted brain tissue and from whole blood. This clone was found once. Its cognate antigen has yet to be identified. Per-base qualities were not stored, and no clone one base away is much larger.

The receptor was derived from a boy less than two years old with tuberous sclerosis and intractable seizures. Source: peripheral blood, taken more than 4 months after surgery. The V and J genes are TRBV4-2 and TRBJ2-5, with the D gene not clear enough to name. The DNA reads as follows: TGTGCCAGCAGCCAACAGCTTATACAAGAGACCCAGTACTTC. Translated, it gives CASSQQLIQETQYF.